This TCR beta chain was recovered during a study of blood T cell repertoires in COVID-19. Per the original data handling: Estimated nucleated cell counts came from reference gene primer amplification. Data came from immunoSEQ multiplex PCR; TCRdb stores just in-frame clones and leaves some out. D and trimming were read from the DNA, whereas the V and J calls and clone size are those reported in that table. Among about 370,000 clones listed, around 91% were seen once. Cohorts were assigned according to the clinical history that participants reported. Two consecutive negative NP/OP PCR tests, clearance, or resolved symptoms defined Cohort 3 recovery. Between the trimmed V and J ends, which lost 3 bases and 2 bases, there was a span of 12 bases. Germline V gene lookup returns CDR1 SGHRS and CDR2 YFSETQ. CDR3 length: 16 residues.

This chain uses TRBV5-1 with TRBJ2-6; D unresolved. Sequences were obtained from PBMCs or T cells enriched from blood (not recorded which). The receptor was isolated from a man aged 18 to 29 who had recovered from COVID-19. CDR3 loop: CASSSTVIAGANVLTF. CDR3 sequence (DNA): TGCGCCAGCAGCTCCACCGTAATAGCTGGGGCCAACGTCCTGACTTTC.